The 26 T cell receptor beta chains below were found in one sample sequenced in a study of blood T cell repertoires in COVID-19. Clones were sequenced by immunoSEQ multiplex PCR, and TCRdb holds only the in-frame ones, with some missing. This sample has tens of thousands of clones, with over 70% found just once. The sequencing sample was made of peripheral blood. These receptors originate from a man aged 80 or over with active or convalescent COVID-19.

V usage is TRBV4-1 and J usage is TRBJ1-6, with 10 bases aligning to TRBD1. Per the germline V gene, CDR1 is MGHRA and CDR2 is YSYEKL. The CDR3 has 18 amino acids. The V segment lost 0 bases and the J segment 3 bases; nucleotides outside the gene matches: 5. CDR3 nucleotide sequence: TGCGCCAGCAGCCAAGATTCGGACAGGGGGAACTATAATTCACCCCTCCACTTT. Translating it yields CASSQDSDRGNYNSPLHF.

This clone was counted only a few times. The chain combines TRBV3-1 (or the pseudogene TRBV3-2) with TRBJ1-5; D may be TRBD1 (5 bases). V gave up 2 bases and J gave up 5 bases, with 13 bases separating them. The CDR3 consists of 15 residues. CDR1 and CDR2 from the germline V gene are LGHDT and YNNKEL (reference sequence). CDR3 bases: TGTGCCAGCAGCCAATCATTAGGGGCGTATCAGCCCCAGCATTTT. Translated: CASSQSLGAYQPQHF.

This chain joins TRBV20-1 and TRBJ2-1; TRBD2 aligns across 11 bases. The CDR3 loop spans 14 amino acids. The V segment lost 3 bases and the J segment 4 bases; nucleotides outside the gene matches: 2. Germline CDR1 DFQATT, CDR2 SNEGSKA (reference sequence). The CDR3 here is CSASSGRDYNEQFF. Here the CDR3 DNA reads TGCAGTGCTAGTAGCGGGAGGGATTACAATGAGCAGTTCTTC.

DNA of the CDR3: TGTGCCAGCTCACCGGGACAGTTAGGTGCGCCCCAGCATTTT. Its protein product is CASSPGQLGAPQHF. V usage is TRBV18 and J usage is TRBJ1-5; the match to TRBD1 covers 7 bases. The V gene's germline CDR1 is KGHSH and CDR2 LQKENI. The CDR3 is 14 amino acids. The trim removed 3 bases at V and 9 bases at J, leaving 8 bases unmatched.

This clone was picked up one time. This chain joins TRBV5-7 and TRBJ1-2, with a tentative D call TRBD1 (6 bases). TRBV5-7 counts as an open reading frame of uncertain function. The CDR3 contains 15 residues. V was pared by 0 bases and J by 6 bases, with 15 bases between. As DNA, the CDR3 is TGTGCCAGCAGCTTGGCCTCCAGGGGCACCCATGGCTACACCTTC. Its translation: CASSLASRGTHGYTF.

The rearrangement links TRBV10-1 to TRBJ2-3; a weak D match, TRBD1 (5 bases). CDR3 length: 13 residues. CDR1 WNHNN and CDR2 SYGVQD come from the germline V gene (reference sequence). Between the trimmed V and J ends, which lost 5 bases and 4 bases, there was a span of 10 bases. The CDR3 spells CASSSRESDTQYF. The CDR3 DNA sequence: TGCGCCAGCAGTTCCAGGGAATCAGATACGCAGTATTTT.

This rearrangement joins TRBV6-2 or TRBV6-3 to TRBJ2-2; D is ambiguous. This CDR3 is built from 15 residues. The germline V gene encodes CDR1 MNHEY and CDR2 SVGEGT. V lost 3 bases and J 2 bases, leaving 10 bases between the germline ends. In DNA form, the CDR3 reads TGTGCCAGCAGTTATTTGCAGATTAACACCGGGGAGCTGTTTTTT. Translation: CASSYLQINTGELFF.

The chain carries TRBV3-1 (or the pseudogene TRBV3-2) and TRBJ1-6; TRBD1 matches 9 bases. CDR3 length: 15 residues. V lost 5 bases and J lost 8; bases outside the gene matches: 7. The germline V gene encodes CDR1 LGHDT and CDR2 YNNKEL (reference sequence). The CDR3 DNA is TGTGCCAGCAGCGGGGGACAGGGAATCGATTCACCCCTCCACTTT. Protein product: CASSGGQGIDSPLHF.

This chain joins TRBV11-2 and TRBJ2-5, with TRBD2 as a possible D gene (6 bases). The germline V and J ends were trimmed by 2 bases and 5 bases, with 15 bases remaining between them. The length of the CDR3 is 15 residues. CDR1 SGHAT and CDR2 FQNNGV come from the germline V gene. The CDR3 loop reads CASSLPGGGDETQYF. CDR3 nucleotide sequence: TGTGCCAGCAGCTTACCCGGAGGCGGGGATGAGACCCAGTACTTC.

This clone was seen a single time. This rearrangement joins TRBV20-1 to TRBJ1-1; D gene uncertain. This CDR3 has 9 residues. CDR1 and CDR2 (germline): DFQATT, SNEGSKA (reference sequence). The V and J ends lost 6 bases and 8 bases respectively, with 7 bases between them. This CDR3 reads CSASIEAFF. Written as DNA, the CDR3 is TGCAGTGCCTCTATAGAAGCTTTCTTT.

The chain recombines TRBV2 with TRBJ2-5, with a tentative D call TRBD2 (6 bases). The germline V gene has CDR1 SNHLY and CDR2 FYNNEI. The CDR3 length is 14 residues. V was pared by 7 bases and J by 4 bases, with 16 bases between. The CDR3 protein is CASNRDGSLETQYF. CDR3 bases: TGTGCCAGCAACCGAGACGGGAGTTTAGAGACCCAGTACTTC. The variable domain in full, completed from reference TRBV2 and TRBJ2-5, reads EPEVTQTPSHQVTQMGQEVILRCVPISNHLYFYWYRQILGQKVEFLVSFYNNEISEKSEIFDDQFSVERPDGSNFTLKIRSTKLEDSAMYFCASNRDGSLETQYFGPGTRLLVL.

The CDR3: CATSRDLERGTQETQYF. As DNA, the CDR3 is TGTGCCACCAGCAGAGATCTGGAGCGGGGTACACAAGAGACCCAGTACTTC. The V and J genes are TRBV15 and TRBJ2-5; 7 bases match TRBD2. This CDR3 comprises 17 residues. V trimming: 0 bases; J trimming: 2 bases; junction bases outside the gene matches: 9. CDR1 is LNHNV and CDR2 is YYDKDF in the germline V gene (reference sequence).

This chain links TRBV27 with TRBJ1-6; D uncertain. Trimming left V 6 bases short and J 2 bases short, with 11 bases between. The CDR3 is 15 amino acids. Germline V gene data show CDR1 as MNHEY and CDR2 as SMNVEV (reference sequence). In nucleotides, the CDR3 is TGTGCCAGCAGGCTGGAGCTTCCCTATAATTCACCCCTCCACTTT. Protein sequence: CASRLELPYNSPLHF.

The chain employs TRBV30 and TRBJ2-2, with 12 nucleotides matching TRBD2. The CDR3 runs 19 residues. Germline assignment: CDR1 GTSNPN and CDR2 SVGIG (reference sequence). J gave up 1 base and V 0 bases, and 9 bases lay outside the gene matches. The CDR3 sequence: CAWSVKASGRAGNTGELFF. The CDR3 coding sequence is TGTGCCTGGAGTGTAAAGGCTAGCGGGAGGGCCGGGAACACCGGGGAGCTGTTTTTT.

The V and J genes are TRBV5-3 and TRBJ2-1, with TRBD2 matching over 14 bases. TRBV5-3 is an ORF for which the function is uncertain. The junction had 5 bases not matched to a gene; V was cut back by 0 bases and J by 0 bases. This CDR3 region has 19 residues. The CDR3, as DNA: TGTGCCAGAAGCTTGGGCTGGACTAGCGGGAGGAGCTCCTACAATGAGCAGTTCTTC. It translates to CARSLGWTSGRSSYNEQFF.

The chain couples TRBV27 to TRBJ2-2; D unresolved. The germline V gene has CDR1 MNHEY and CDR2 SMNVEV (reference sequence). V was pared by 6 bases and J by 2 bases, with 16 bases between. CDR3 length: 16 amino acids. The CDR3, as DNA: TGTGCCAGCAGCCGACGGGTCGGCCTAAACACCGGGGAGCTGTTTTTT. It codes for CASSRRVGLNTGELFF.

This chain joins TRBV5-1 and TRBJ1-2, with 7 positions matching TRBD1. Germline-derived CDR1 and CDR2 are SGHRS and YFSETQ. The CDR3 totals 17 residues. Trimming took 0 bases from V and 5 from J; bases not matched to a gene: 13. CDR3 sequence (DNA): TGCGCCAGCAGCTTGGGCCCGAACGACAGGGTGATATATGGCTACACCTTC. Its protein product is CASSLGPNDRVIYGYTF.

This chain joins TRBV6-6 and TRBJ2-7; TRBD1 might be the D (6 bases). Per germline, CDR1 MNHNY and CDR2 SVGAGI (reference sequence). This CDR3 has 13 residues. V was cut by 0 bases and J by 3 bases, with 6 bases left in between. In DNA form, the CDR3 reads TGTGCCAGCAGTTACTCGGACAGCTACGAGCAGTACTTC. This codes for CASSYSDSYEQYF.

The V and J genes are TRBV6-6 and TRBJ2-1; 11 nucleotides line up with TRBD2. CDR3 length: 16 amino acids. The ends lost 6 bases at V and 0 bases at J; junction bases unmatched: 4. Germline assignment: CDR1 MNHNY and CDR2 SVGAGI (reference sequence). The CDR3 DNA follows: TGTGCCAGCAGGTTAGCGGGAGGGAGCTCCTACAATGAGCAGTTCTTC. As protein: CASRLAGGSSYNEQFF.

This chain uses TRBV6-2 or TRBV6-3 with TRBJ1-5; 10 nucleotides match TRBD1. There are 18 residues in the CDR3. Losses at the gene ends were 3 bases for V and 0 bases for J; bases not matched to a gene: 8. From germline, CDR1 is MNHEY and CDR2 SVGEGT. The CDR3 nucleotides read TGTGCCAGCAGTTATTTCCGGGACAGGGGCCTTAGCAATCAGCCCCAGCATTTT. Protein: CASSYFRDRGLSNQPQHF.

This clone was seen only once. This chain links TRBV19 with TRBJ2-2, with 10 bases identical to TRBD2. J lost 5 bases, V lost 6 bases, and 6 bases had no gene match. This CDR3 region has 15 residues. Per germline, CDR1 LNHDA and CDR2 SQIVND (reference sequence). The CDR3 spells CASSRLAGETGELFF. For the CDR3, the DNA is TGTGCCAGTAGCCGCCTAGCGGGGGAGACCGGGGAGCTGTTTTTT.

This clone has just one count. The chain couples TRBV11-3 to TRBJ2-3; 14 positions match TRBD2. This CDR3 contains 15 residues. V dropped 5 bases and J dropped 5; count of bases not matched to a gene: 3. Germline V CDR1 and CDR2: SGHNT, YENEEA. CDR3 sequence: CASSRTSGGRDTQYF. DNA of the CDR3: TGTGCCAGCAGCCGGACTAGCGGGGGGCGAGATACGCAGTATTTT.

The gene calls are TRBV7-2 and TRBJ1-6; D is ambiguous. The V and J ends lost 1 base and 4 bases respectively, with 11 bases between them. The CDR3 sequence is 16 residues long. From germline, CDR1 is SGHTA and CDR2 FQGNSA. The CDR3 protein is CASSLGGGNYNSPLHF. CDR3 sequence (DNA): TGTGCCAGCAGCTTAGGCGGCGGAAATTATAATTCACCCCTCCACTTT.

The genes are TRBV4-2 and TRBJ1-5; D might be TRBD1 (5 bases). Germline assignment: CDR1 LGHNA and CDR2 YNFKEQ. V was shortened by 1 base and J by 8 bases, with 12 bases between the two germline ends. There are 14 residues in the CDR3. The CDR3 DNA is TGTGCCAGCAGCCAAGTGGGCAGGGTAGAGCCCCAGCATTTT. Protein: CASSQVGRVEPQHF.

The genes are TRBV3-1 (or the pseudogene TRBV3-2) and TRBJ1-2, with D uncertain. CDR1 LGHDT and CDR2 YNNKEL come from the germline V gene (reference sequence). Trimming removed 6 bases at V and 8 bases at J, with 10 bases between. This CDR3 comprises 11 residues. CDR3 in DNA: TGTGCCAGCAGATCGAGAGGGGGCTACACCTTC. Encoded protein: CASRSRGGYTF.

The V and J genes are TRBV19 and TRBJ2-6; 8 bases map to TRBD1. The CDR3 totals 15 residues. Germline trimming cut 4 bases from V and 2 bases from J; bases unmatched to any gene: 1. Germline V lookup: CDR1 LNHDA, CDR2 SQIVND (reference sequence). The CDR3 sequence is CASSRGQAGANVLTF. The DNA of the CDR3 is TGTGCCAGTAGTAGGGGACAGGCTGGGGCCAACGTCCTGACTTTC. Together with reference TRBV19 and TRBJ2-6, the CDR3 gives the full variable domain: DGGITQSPKYLFRKEGQNVTLSCEQNLNHDAMYWYRQDPGQGLRLIYYSQIVNDFQKGDIAEGYSVSREKKESFPLTVTSAQKNPTAFYLCASSRGQAGANVLTFGAGSRLTVL.